The rows below give T cell receptor beta chains drawn from one sample of a study of cytomegalovirus exposure and HLA in healthy donors. Profiled with immunoSEQ multiplex PCR; TCRdb holds only in-frame clones, not every one. Here the sample spans more than 150,000 clones, roughly four fifths being singletons. The source material was PBMCs. Receptors were obtained from a man between 45 and 60 years old in good health and CMV-seronegative. CDR3s include the opening cysteine and the closing phenylalanine or tryptophan. D genes are given only for firm matches. The size field is filled for only some rows; it gives once, few, many or a size class.

.	.	TRBV5-1	TRBJ2-1	TGCGCCAGCAGCTTGGAGGGGATTTACAATGAGCAGTTCTTC	CASSLEGIYNEQFF
.	.	TRBV7-7	TRBJ2-7	TGTGCTAGCAGCGGAGGGGTGGGCTACGAGCAGTACTTC	CASSGGVGYEQYF
.	.	TRBV7-9	TRBJ2-5	TGTGCCAGCAGCTTATTTATATCAAACGGGGAGACCCAGTACTTC	CASSLFISNGETQYF
few	TRBD2	TRBV27	TRBJ2-5	TGTGCCAGCAGTTTTGGGCTAGCGGGATGGGAGACCCAGTACTTC	CASSFGLAGWETQYF
once	TRBD1	TRBV25-1	TRBJ1-6	TGTGCCAGCAGTGAATATGGGGACAGTTTCAATTCACCCCTCCACTTT	CASSEYGDSFNSPLHF
.	TRBD1	TRBV6-5	TRBJ2-5	TGTGCCAGCAGTTATCACCGACAGGGGACAGAGACCCAGTACTTC	CASSYHRQGTETQYF
once	.	TRBV14	TRBJ2-7	TGTGCCAGCAGCCCCCCCGGCAGGGCCCCCTACGAGCAGTACTTC	CASSPPGRAPYEQYF
once	.	TRBV5-6	TRBJ1-5	TGTGCCAGCAGCTTGAACACAGGGCAAAGCAATCAGCCCCAGCATTTT	CASSLNTGQSNQPQHF
.	.	TRBV7-6	TRBJ2-1	TGTGCCAGCAGCTTTTTACAGAACAATGAGCAGTTCTTC	CASSFLQNNEQFF
.	TRBD2	TRBV5-1	TRBJ2-3	TGCGCCAGCAGCTTGGGATGGCGGGGGGGTGGAACATCAGATACGCAGTATTTT	CASSLGWRGGGTSDTQYF
.	TRBD1	TRBV11-2	TRBJ1-1	TGTGCCAGCAGACCTTCCGGGACAGGGAACACTGAAGCTTTCTTT	CASRPSGTGNTEAFF
.	.	TRBV5-5	TRBJ1-2	TGTGCCAGCATCAGGGGATCAGGGGTAAACTATGGCTACACCTTC	CASIRGSGVNYGYTF
.	TRBD1	TRBV5-1	TRBJ1-3	TGCGCCAGCAGCCGGGGACAGGGCCTGGACACCATATATTTT	CASSRGQGLDTIYF
.	TRBD1	TRBV7-3	TRBJ2-7	TGTGCCAGCAGCTCCGGACAGGTCCCCTACGAGCAGTACTTC	CASSSGQVPYEQYF
.	TRBD2	TRBV30	TRBJ2-7	TGTGCCTGGAGCGATCAACTAGCGGGACACCCCGAGCAGTACTTC	CAWSDQLAGHPEQYF
.	.	TRBV6-1	TRBJ1-2	TGTGCCAGCAGTGAATCGTGGGGGGTATCCTTCTCCGGCTACACCTTC	CASSESWGVSFSGYTF
few	TRBD2	TRBV2	TRBJ2-3	TGTGCCAGCAGTGCCGGGACTAGCTTGGCAGATACGCAGTATTTT	CASSAGTSLADTQYF
.	.	TRBV7-6	TRBJ1-5	TGTGCCAGCAGCCCCGGGGGGGGTGGCAATCAGCCCCAGCATTTT	CASSPGGGGNQPQHF
few	TRBD2	TRBV6-4	TRBJ2-3	TGTGCCAGCAGTGAGGCTAGCGGGGGGAGCAGAGATACGCAGTATTTT	CASSEASGGSRDTQYF
.	.	TRBV7-6	TRBJ1-1	TGTGCCAGCATACGGGGAACCAAGAACACTGAAGCTTTCTTT	CASIRGTKNTEAFF
.	.	TRBV5-1	TRBJ2-1	TGCGCCAGCAGCCTCGGTTATGGCAATGAGCAGTTCTTC	CASSLGYGNEQFF
.	.	TRBV27	TRBJ1-6	TGTGCCAGCAGTTTACGATCAGGGCTGAATTCACCCCTCCACTTT	CASSLRSGLNSPLHF
.	TRBD1	TRBV5-1	TRBJ1-5	TGCGCCAGCAGCTTGGGCACCGGGACAGGAGCTCAGCCCCAGCATTTT	CASSLGTGTGAQPQHF
.	.	TRBV7-9	TRBJ1-1	TGTGCCAGCAGCTTCCGACAGGCTGGGGCTTTCTTT	CASSFRQAGAFF
.	TRBD1	TRBV5-1	TRBJ2-2	TGCGCCAGCAGCTTGACCGGGACAGGAACCGGGGAGCTGTTTTTT	CASSLTGTGTGELFF
.	.	TRBV13	TRBJ1-6	TGTGCCAGCAGCCCTGGGCAGAGCTCCTATAATTCACCCCTCCACTTT	CASSPGQSSYNSPLHF
once	TRBD1	TRBV6-7	TRBJ2-5	TGTGCCAGCAGTTCAGGGACAGGGGAGGAAGGCGAGACCCAGTACTTC	CASSSGTGEEGETQYF
.	.	TRBV7-9	TRBJ1-4	TGTTCCTTTCACCTGGGAGTTGCAACTAATGAAAAACTGTTTTTT	CSFHLGVATNEKLFF
.	TRBD1	TRBV4-1	TRBJ1-2	TGCGCCAGCAGCCAAACCACAGGGGGCTATTCTGGCTACACCTTC	CASSQTTGGYSGYTF
.	.	TRBV7-2	TRBJ1-6	TGTGCCAGCAGCCTACGAGGGGGACGAGATTCACCCCTCCACTTT	CASSLRGGRDSPLHF
.	TRBD1	TRBV15	TRBJ2-4	TGTGCCACCAGCAGAACCCACCAACAGGGGGCCGGGATAGCCAAAAACATTCAGTACTTC	CATSRTHQQGAGIAKNIQYF
.	.	TRBV7-2	TRBJ1-1	TGTGCCAGCAGCAGAGCGATGAACACTGAAGCTTTCTTT	CASSRAMNTEAFF
.	.	TRBV19	TRBJ2-3	TGTGCCAGTAGTATCGGGTGGCGAGAACTCACAGATACGCAGTATTTT	CASSIGWRELTDTQYF
few	TRBD1	TRBV27	TRBJ1-4	TGTGCCAGCAGTGTAGACAGGGGGCACGAAAAACTGTTTTTT	CASSVDRGHEKLFF
.	.	TRBV5-1	TRBJ1-1	TGCGCCAGCAGCCAAAATTCAGGGTTAGGAGCTGTGGGTGAAGCTTTCTTT	CASSQNSGLGAVGEAFF
.	.	TRBV2	TRBJ1-5	TGTGCCAGCAGTCCACAGGGTACTAAAATACAGCCCCAGCATTTT	CASSPQGTKIQPQHF
once	TRBD1	TRBV4-3	TRBJ2-3	TGCGCCAGCAGAAATTATCAGGGGGCAGATACGCAGTATTTT	CASRNYQGADTQYF
once	TRBD1	TRBV28	TRBJ1-4	TGTGCCAGCAGATCCGGGACAGCGGGTGAAAAACTGTTTTTT	CASRSGTAGEKLFF
.	.	TRBV14	TRBJ2-1	TGTGCCAGCAGCCCACGGGCCGGAGGTGGAGCCTACAATGAGCAGTTCTTC	CASSPRAGGGAYNEQFF
.	.	TRBV18	TRBJ2-3	TGTGCCAGCTCACCAAGGGACACCAAAGATACGCAGTATTTT	CASSPRDTKDTQYF
.	.	TRBV4-1	TRBJ1-1	TGCGCCAGCAGCGGCTCCATGAACACTGAAGCTTTCTTT	CASSGSMNTEAFF